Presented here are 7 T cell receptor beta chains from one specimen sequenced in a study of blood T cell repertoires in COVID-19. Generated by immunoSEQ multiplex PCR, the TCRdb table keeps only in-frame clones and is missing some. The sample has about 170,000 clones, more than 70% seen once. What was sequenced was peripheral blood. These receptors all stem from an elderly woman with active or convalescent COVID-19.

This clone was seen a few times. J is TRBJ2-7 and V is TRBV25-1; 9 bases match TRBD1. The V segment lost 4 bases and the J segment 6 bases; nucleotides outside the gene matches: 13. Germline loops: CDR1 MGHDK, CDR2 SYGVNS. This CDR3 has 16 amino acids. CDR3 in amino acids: CASSGISGTGLSEQYF. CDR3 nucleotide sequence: TGTGCCAGCAGTGGAATCTCAGGGACAGGGCTCTCCGAGCAGTACTTC.

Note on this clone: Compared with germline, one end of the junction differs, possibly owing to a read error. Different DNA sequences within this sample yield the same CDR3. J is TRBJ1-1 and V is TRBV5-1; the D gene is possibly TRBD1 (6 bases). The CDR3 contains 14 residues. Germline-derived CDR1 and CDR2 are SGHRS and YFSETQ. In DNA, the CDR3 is TGCGCCAGCAGCTTGGTTAAGGGGGACACTGAAGCTTTTTTT. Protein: CASSLVKGDTEAFF.

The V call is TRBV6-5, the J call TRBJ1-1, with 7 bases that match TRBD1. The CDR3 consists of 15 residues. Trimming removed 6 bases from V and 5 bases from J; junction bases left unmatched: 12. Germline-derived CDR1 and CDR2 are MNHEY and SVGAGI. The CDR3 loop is CASRGHDRDGTEAFF. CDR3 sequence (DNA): TGTGCCAGCAGGGGCCATGACAGGGATGGGACTGAAGCTTTCTTT.

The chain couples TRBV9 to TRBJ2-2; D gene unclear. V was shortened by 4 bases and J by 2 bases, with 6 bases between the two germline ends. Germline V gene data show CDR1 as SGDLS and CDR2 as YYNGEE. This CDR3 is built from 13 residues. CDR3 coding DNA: TGTGCCAGCAGCCTACTAAACACCGGGGAGCTGTTTTTT. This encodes CASSLLNTGELFF.

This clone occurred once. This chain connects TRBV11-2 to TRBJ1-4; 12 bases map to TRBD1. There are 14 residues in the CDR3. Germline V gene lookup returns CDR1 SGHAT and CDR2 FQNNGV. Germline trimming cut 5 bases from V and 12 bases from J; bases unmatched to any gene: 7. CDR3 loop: CASSPRDRGPELFF. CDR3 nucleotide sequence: TGTGCCAGCAGCCCTCGGGACAGGGGGCCGGAACTGTTTTTT.

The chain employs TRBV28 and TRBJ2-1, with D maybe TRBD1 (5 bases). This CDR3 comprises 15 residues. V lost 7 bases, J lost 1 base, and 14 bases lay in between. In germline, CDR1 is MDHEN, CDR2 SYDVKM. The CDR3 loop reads CASIAQTASYNEQFF. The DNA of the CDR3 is TGTGCCAGCATTGCCCAGACAGCTTCCTACAATGAGCAGTTCTTC.

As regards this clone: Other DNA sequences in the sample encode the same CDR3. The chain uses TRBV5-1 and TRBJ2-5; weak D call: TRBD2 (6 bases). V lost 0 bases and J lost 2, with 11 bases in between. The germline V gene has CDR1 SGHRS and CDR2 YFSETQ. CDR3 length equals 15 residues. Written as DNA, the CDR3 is TGCGCCAGCAGCTTGGGTCCGGGAGCGCAAGAGACCCAGTACTTC. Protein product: CASSLGPGAQETQYF.